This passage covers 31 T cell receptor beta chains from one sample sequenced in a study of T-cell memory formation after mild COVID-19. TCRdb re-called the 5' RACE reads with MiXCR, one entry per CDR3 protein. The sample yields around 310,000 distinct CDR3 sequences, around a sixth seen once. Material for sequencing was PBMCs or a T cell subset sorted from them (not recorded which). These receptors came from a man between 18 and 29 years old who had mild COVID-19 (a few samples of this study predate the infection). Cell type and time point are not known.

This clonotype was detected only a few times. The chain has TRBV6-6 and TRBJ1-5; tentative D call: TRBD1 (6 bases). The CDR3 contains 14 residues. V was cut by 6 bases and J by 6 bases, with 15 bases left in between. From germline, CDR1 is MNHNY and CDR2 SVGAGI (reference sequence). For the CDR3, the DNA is TGTGCCAGCAGGGCCACGGGGGGCTCTCAGCCCCAGCATTTT. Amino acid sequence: CASRATGGSQPQHF.

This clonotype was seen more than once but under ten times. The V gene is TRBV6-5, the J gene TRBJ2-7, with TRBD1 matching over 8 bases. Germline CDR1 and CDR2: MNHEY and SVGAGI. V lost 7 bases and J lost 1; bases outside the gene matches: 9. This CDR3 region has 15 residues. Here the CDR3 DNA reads TGTGCCAGCACCGTCGGACAGGGTGGTTCCTACGAGCAGTACTTC. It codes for CASTVGQGGSYEQYF.

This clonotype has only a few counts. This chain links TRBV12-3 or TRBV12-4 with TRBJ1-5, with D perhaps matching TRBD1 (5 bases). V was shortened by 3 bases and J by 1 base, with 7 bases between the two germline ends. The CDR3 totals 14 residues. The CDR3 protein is CASSLRDSNQPQHF. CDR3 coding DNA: TGTGCCAGCAGTTTGCGGGACAGCAATCAGCCCCAGCATTTT.

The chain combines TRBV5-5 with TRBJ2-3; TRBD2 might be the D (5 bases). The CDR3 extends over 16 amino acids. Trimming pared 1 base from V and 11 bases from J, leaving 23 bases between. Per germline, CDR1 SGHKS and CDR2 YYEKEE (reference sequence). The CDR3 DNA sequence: TGTGCCAGCAGCTTGCCCACCCAATACCGGGGTAGTAGGCAGTATTTT. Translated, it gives CASSLPTQYRGSRQYF. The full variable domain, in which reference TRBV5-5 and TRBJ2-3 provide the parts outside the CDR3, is DAGVTQSPTHLIKTRGQQVTLRCSPISGHKSVSWYQQVLGQGPQFIFQYYEKEERGRGNFPDRFSARQFPNYSSELNVNALLLGDSALYLCASSLPTQYRGSRQYFGPGTRLTVL.

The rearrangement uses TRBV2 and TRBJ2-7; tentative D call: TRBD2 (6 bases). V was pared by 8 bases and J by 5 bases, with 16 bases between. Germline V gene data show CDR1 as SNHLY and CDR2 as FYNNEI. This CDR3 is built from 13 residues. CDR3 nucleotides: TGTGCCAGCCGGCGTGCGGGGACGAACGAGCAGTACTTC. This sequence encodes CASRRAGTNEQYF. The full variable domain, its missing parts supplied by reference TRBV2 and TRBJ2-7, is EPEVTQTPSHQVTQMGQEVILRCVPISNHLYFYWYRQILGQKVEFLVSFYNNEISEKSEIFDDQFSVERPDGSNFTLKIRSTKLEDSAMYFCASRRAGTNEQYFGPGTRLTVT.

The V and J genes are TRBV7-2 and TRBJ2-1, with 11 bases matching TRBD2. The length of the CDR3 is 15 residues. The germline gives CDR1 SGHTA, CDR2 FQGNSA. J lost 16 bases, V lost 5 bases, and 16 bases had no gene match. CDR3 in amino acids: CASSPRGLAGGPRFF. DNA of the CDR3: TGTGCCAGCAGCCCCCGGGGCTTAGCGGGGGGGCCTCGATTCTTC.

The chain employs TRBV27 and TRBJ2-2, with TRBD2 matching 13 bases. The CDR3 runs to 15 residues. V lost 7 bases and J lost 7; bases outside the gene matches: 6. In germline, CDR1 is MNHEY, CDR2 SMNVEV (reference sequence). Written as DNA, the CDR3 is TGTGCCAGCAAGGGGACTAGCGGGGTTAGCGGGGAGCTGTTTTTT. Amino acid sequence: CASKGTSGVSGELFF.

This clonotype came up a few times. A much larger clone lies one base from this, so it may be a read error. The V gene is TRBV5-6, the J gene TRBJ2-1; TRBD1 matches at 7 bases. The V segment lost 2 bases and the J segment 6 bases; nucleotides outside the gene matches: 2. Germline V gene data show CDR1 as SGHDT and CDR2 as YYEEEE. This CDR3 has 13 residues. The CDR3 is CASSFNRGNEQFF. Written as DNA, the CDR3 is TGTGCCAGCAGCTTTAACAGGGGCAATGAGCAGTTCTTC.

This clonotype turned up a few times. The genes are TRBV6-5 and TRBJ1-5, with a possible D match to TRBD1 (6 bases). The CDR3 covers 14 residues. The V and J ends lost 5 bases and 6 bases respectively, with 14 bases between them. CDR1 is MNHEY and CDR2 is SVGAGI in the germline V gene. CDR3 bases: TGTGCCAGCAGTGAGACCCGGGGGGCTCAGCCCCAGCATTTT. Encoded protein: CASSETRGAQPQHF.

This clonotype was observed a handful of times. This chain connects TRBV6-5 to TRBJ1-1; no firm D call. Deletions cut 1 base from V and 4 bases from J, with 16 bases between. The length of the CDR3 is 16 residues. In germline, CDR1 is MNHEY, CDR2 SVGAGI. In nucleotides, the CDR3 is TGTGCCAGCAGTTACTGGGAGGGTGGCGGGGTCACTGAAGCTTTCTTT. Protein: CASSYWEGGGVTEAFF.

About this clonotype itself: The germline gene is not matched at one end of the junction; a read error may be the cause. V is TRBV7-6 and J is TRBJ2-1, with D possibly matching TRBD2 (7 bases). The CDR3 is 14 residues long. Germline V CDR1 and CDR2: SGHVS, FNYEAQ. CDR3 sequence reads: CASSLEGGVSPNIF. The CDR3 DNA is TGTGCCAGCAGCTTAGAGGGGGGGGTTAGCCCGAATATCTTC.

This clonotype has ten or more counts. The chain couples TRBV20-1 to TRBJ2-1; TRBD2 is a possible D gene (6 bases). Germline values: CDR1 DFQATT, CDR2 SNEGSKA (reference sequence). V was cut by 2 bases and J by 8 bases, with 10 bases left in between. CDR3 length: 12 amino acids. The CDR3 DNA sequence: TGCAGTGCTAGACACGGGGGTGATGAGCAGTTCTTC. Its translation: CSARHGGDEQFF.

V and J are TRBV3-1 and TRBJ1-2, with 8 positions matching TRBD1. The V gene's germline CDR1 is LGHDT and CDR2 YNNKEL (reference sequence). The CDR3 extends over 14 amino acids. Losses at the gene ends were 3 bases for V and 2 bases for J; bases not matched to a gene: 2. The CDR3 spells CASSQNRGNYGYTF. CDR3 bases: TGTGCCAGCAGCCAGAACAGGGGGAACTATGGCTACACCTTC.

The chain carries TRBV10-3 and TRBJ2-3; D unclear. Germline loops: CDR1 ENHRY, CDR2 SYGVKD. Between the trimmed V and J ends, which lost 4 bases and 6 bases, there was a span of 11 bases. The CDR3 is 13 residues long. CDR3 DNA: TGTGCCATCAGTGCAGAAGGAGCTGATACGCAGTATTTT. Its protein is CAISAEGADTQYF.

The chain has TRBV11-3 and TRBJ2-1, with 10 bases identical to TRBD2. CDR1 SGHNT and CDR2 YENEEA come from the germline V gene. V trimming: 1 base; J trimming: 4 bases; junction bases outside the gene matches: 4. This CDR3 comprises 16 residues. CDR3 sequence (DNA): TGTGCCAGCAGCTTAGGTTCTAGCGGGGGTTACAATGAGCAGTTCTTC. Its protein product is CASSLGSSGGYNEQFF.

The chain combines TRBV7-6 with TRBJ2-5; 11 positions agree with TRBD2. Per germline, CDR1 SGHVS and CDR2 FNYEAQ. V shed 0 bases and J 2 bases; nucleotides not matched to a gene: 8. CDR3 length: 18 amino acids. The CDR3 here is CASSLASSGGPKQETQYF. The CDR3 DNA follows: TGTGCCAGCAGCTTAGCCTCTAGCGGGGGGCCGAAGCAAGAGACCCAGTACTTC.

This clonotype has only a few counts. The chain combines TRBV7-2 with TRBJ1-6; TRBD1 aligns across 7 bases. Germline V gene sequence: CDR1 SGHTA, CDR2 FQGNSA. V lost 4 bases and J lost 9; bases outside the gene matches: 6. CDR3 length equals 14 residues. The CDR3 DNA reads TGTGCCAGCAGCTCGCAGGGGGATGGTTCACCCCTCCACTTT. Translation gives CASSSQGDGSPLHF.

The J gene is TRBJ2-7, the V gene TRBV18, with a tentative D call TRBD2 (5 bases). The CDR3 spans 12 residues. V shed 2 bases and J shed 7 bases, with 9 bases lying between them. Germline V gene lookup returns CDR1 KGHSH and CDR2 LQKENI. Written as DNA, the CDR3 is TGTGCCAGCTCACCAGATAGGAGGGAGCAGTACTTC. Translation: CASSPDRREQYF. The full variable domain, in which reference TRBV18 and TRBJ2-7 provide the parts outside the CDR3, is NAGVMQNPRHLVRRRGQEARLRCSPMKGHSHVYWYRQLPEEGLKFMVYLQKENIIDESGMPKERFSAEFPKEGPSILRIQQVVRGDSAAYFCASSPDRREQYFGPGTRLTVT.

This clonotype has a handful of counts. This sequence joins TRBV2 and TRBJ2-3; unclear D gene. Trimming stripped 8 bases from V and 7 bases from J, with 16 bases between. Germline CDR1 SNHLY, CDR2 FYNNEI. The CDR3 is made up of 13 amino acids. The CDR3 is CASANNPGNTQYF. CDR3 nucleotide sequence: TGTGCCAGCGCTAATAATCCTGGGAATACGCAGTATTTT.

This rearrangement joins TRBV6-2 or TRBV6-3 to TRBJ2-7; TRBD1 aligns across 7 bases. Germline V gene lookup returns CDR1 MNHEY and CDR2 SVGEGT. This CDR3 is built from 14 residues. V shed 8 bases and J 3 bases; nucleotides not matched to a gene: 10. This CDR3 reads CASGEWDSSYEQYF. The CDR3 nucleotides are TGTGCCAGCGGGGAATGGGACAGCAGCTACGAGCAGTACTTC.

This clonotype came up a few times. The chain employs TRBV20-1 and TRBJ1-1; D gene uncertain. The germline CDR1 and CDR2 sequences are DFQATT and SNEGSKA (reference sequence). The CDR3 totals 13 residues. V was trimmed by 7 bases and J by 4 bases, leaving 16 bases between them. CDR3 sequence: CSVSSGRGTEAFF. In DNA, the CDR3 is TGCAGTGTTAGCAGCGGTCGGGGCACTGAAGCTTTCTTT.

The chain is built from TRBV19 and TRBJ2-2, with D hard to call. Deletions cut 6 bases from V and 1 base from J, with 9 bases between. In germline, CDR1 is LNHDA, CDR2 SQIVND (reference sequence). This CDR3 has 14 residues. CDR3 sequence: CASSNWQNTGELFF. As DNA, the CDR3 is TGTGCCAGTAGCAACTGGCAGAACACCGGGGAGCTGTTTTTT. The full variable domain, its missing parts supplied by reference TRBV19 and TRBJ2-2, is DGGITQSPKYLFRKEGQNVTLSCEQNLNHDAMYWYRQDPGQGLRLIYYSQIVNDFQKGDIAEGYSVSREKKESFPLTVTSAQKNPTAFYLCASSNWQNTGELFFGEGSRLTVL.

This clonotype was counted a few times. The CDR3 reads CASSYSTPGAFF. The CDR3 DNA is TGTGCCAGCAGTTACTCGACCCCGGGGGCTTTCTTT. V is TRBV6-2 or TRBV6-3 and J is TRBJ1-1; no clear D gene. V was shortened by 0 bases and J by 11 bases, with 10 bases between the two germline ends. The CDR3 runs 12 residues. The germline V gene has CDR1 MNHEY and CDR2 SVGEGT.

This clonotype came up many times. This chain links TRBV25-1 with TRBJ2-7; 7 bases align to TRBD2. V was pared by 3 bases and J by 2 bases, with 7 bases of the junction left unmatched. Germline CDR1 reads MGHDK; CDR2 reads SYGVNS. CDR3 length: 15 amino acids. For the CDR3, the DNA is TGTGCCAGCAGTGACTGGGAGGGTGTTCCCTACGAGCAGTACGTC. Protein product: CASSDWEGVPYEQYV.

DNA for the CDR3: TGTGCCAGCAGTTACGGAGGACTAGCGGACACAGATACGCAGTATTTT. This gives the protein CASSYGGLADTDTQYF. The chain is built from TRBV6-6 and TRBJ2-3; 10 positions match TRBD2. Unmatched junction bases numbered 4, after V lost 2 bases and J lost 2 bases. The CDR3 sequence is 16 residues long. Germline V gene sequence: CDR1 MNHNY, CDR2 SVGAGI (reference sequence).

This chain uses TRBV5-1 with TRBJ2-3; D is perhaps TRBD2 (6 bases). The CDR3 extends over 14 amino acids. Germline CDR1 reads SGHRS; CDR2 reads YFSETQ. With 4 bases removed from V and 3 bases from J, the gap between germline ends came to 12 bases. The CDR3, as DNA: TGCGCCAGCAGCGGAGGGACCTGGACAGATACGCAGTATTTT. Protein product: CASSGGTWTDTQYF. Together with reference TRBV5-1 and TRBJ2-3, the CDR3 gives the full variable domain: KAGVTQTPRYLIKTRGQQVTLSCSPISGHRSVSWYQQTPGQGLQFLFEYFSETQRNKGNFPGRFSGRQFSNSRSEMNVSTLELGDSALYLCASSGGTWTDTQYFGPGTRLTVL.

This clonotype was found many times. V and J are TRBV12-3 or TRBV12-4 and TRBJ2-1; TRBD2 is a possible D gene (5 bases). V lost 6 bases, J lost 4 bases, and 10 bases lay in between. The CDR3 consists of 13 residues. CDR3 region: CASRLGEYNEQFF. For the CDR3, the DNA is TGTGCCAGCAGACTCGGGGAGTACAATGAGCAGTTCTTC.

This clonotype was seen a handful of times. CDR3 protein: CASSLGGQSFQETQYF. For the CDR3, the DNA is TGTGCCAGCAGCTTGGGGGGACAGTCTTTCCAAGAGACCCAGTACTTC. The chain joins TRBV5-4 to TRBJ2-5; the match to TRBD1 covers 7 bases. The CDR3 spans 16 residues. Losses at the gene ends were 0 bases for V and 1 base for J; bases not matched to a gene: 6. In germline, CDR1 is SGHNT, CDR2 YYREEE (reference sequence).

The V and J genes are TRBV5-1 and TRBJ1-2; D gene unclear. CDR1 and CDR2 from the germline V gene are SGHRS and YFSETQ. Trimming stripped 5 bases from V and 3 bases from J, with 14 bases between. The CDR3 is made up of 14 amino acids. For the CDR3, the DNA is TGCGCCAGCAGTCCCGGGTCGAACGACTATGGCTACACCTTC. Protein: CASSPGSNDYGYTF. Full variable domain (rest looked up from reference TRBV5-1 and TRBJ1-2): KAGVTQTPRYLIKTRGQQVTLSCSPISGHRSVSWYQQTPGQGLQFLFEYFSETQRNKGNFPGRFSGRQFSNSRSEMNVSTLELGDSALYLCASSPGSNDYGYTFGSGTRLTVV.

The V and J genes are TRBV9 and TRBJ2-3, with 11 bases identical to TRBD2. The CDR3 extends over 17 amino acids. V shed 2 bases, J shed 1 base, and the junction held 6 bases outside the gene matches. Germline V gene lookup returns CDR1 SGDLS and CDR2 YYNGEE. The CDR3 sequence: CASSVSGGAAGTDTQYF. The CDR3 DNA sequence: TGTGCCAGCAGCGTTAGCGGGGGGGCGGCTGGCACAGATACGCAGTATTTT.

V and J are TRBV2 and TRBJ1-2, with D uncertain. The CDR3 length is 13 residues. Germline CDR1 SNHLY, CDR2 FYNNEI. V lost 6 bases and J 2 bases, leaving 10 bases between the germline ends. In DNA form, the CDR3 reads TGTGCCAGCAGCGCAACAGAGAACTATGGCTACACCTTC. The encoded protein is CASSATENYGYTF.